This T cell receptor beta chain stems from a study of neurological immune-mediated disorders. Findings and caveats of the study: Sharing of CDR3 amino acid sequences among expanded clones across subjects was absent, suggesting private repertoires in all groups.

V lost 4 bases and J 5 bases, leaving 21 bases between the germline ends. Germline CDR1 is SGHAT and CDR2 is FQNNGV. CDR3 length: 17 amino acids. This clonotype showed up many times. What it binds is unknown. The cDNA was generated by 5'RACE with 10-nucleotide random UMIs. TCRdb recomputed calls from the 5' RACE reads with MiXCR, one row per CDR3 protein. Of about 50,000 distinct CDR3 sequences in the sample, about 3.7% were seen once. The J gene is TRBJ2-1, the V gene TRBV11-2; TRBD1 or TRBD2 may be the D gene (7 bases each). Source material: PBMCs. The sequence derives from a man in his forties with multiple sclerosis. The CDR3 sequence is CASSYPRYRGGDNEQFF. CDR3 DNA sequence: TGTGCCAGCAGCTATCCTAGGTACAGGGGAGGGGACAATGAGCAGTTCTTC.